Below are 16 T cell receptor beta chains sequenced from a single sample in a study of blood T cell repertoires in COVID-19. Profiling relied on immunoSEQ multiplex PCR, and the TCRdb table lists in-frame clones only, not all of them. The sample includes approximately 230,000 clones, 86% seen only once; the top ten take around 2%. Sequenced input: peripheral blood. The receptors stem from a man aged 30 to 39 who had recovered from COVID-19.

The rearrangement links TRBV15 to TRBJ1-2; TRBD1 matches at 8 bases. CDR1 and CDR2 from the germline V gene are LNHNV and YYDKDF (reference sequence). The CDR3 covers 14 residues. V lost 0 bases, J lost 4 bases, and 1 base stayed unmatched. Written as DNA, the CDR3 is TGTGCCACCAGCAGAGACGGGACAGGCTATGGCTACACCTTC. Translation: CATSRDGTGYGYTF.

The chain uses TRBV30 and TRBJ1-5; 8 nucleotides match TRBD1. This CDR3 has 16 amino acids. Germline V lookup: CDR1 GTSNPN, CDR2 SVGIG (reference sequence). J lost 7 bases, V lost 1 base, and 12 bases had no gene match. The CDR3 region is CAWSALTGVARQPQHF. In DNA, the CDR3 is TGTGCCTGGAGTGCCCTGACAGGGGTCGCTAGGCAGCCCCAGCATTTT.

The count of this clone is one. V and J are TRBV7-2 and TRBJ2-5, with D perhaps TRBD2 (5 bases). Trimming pared 0 bases from V and 2 bases from J, leaving 7 bases between. CDR1 is SGHTA and CDR2 is FQGNSA in the germline V gene. CDR3 length: 14 residues. The CDR3 is CASSLARGQETQYF. CDR3 bases: TGTGCCAGCAGCTTAGCACGGGGTCAAGAGACCCAGTACTTC.

The V and J genes are TRBV9 and TRBJ1-1; 10 bases align to TRBD1. This CDR3 has 15 residues. Germline V lookup: CDR1 SGDLS, CDR2 YYNGEE. With V trimmed by 4 bases and J by 0 bases, 3 bases remained unmatched. The CDR3 DNA follows: TGTGCCAGCAGCCTAGGACAGGGGGTGAACACTGAAGCTTTCTTT. It specifies CASSLGQGVNTEAFF.

The J gene is TRBJ1-5, the V gene TRBV4-1, with 7 bases fitting TRBD1. Germline CDR1 MGHRA, CDR2 YSYEKL. The CDR3 covers 14 residues. V lost 6 bases, J lost 4 bases, and 6 bases stayed unmatched. CDR3 coding DNA: TGCGCCAGCAGGGGGGCACAGGGGAATCAGCCCCAGCATTTT. Translating gives CASRGAQGNQPQHF.

The chain couples TRBV6-5 to TRBJ1-1, with a tentative D call TRBD1 (6 bases). From germline, CDR1 is MNHEY and CDR2 SVGAGI. This CDR3 has 14 residues. V dropped 6 bases and J dropped 2 bases, with 13 bases sitting between them. CDR3 sequence (DNA): TGTGCCAGCAGACCGGGACAAATAAACACTGAAGCTTTCTTT. It yields the protein CASRPGQINTEAFF.

The V call is TRBV3-1 (or the pseudogene TRBV3-2), the J call TRBJ2-2; 10 nucleotides agree with TRBD2. This CDR3 has 17 residues. The germline V gene has CDR1 LGHDT and CDR2 YNNKEL (reference sequence). V shed 4 bases and J 5 bases; nucleotides not matched to a gene: 10. CDR3 sequence (DNA): TGTGCCAGCAGCCCTCCCCCGGGACTAGCGAGGACCGGGGAGCTGTTTTTT. Translation gives CASSPPPGLARTGELFF.

V usage is TRBV29-1 and J usage is TRBJ2-7; TRBD1 matches at 10 bases. The germline V gene encodes CDR1 SQVTM and CDR2 ANQGSEA. Losses at the gene ends were 3 bases for V and 3 bases for J; bases not matched to a gene: 5. There are 14 residues in the CDR3. This CDR3 reads CSVDFGTGDYEQYF. The CDR3 region has the DNA TGCAGCGTTGACTTCGGGACAGGGGACTACGAGCAGTACTTC.

The rearrangement uses TRBV13 and TRBJ2-4, with 7 bases aligning to TRBD2. The germline V gene encodes CDR1 PRHDT and CDR2 FYEKMQ (reference sequence). The CDR3 sequence is 16 residues long. Unmatched junction bases numbered 15, after V lost 7 bases and J lost 6 bases. The CDR3 sequence: CASTQGAGDLRNIQYF. The CDR3 DNA is TGTGCCAGCACCCAAGGGGCGGGGGATCTCAGAAACATTCAGTACTTC.

This chain links TRBV4-3 with TRBJ2-7; 9 bases map to TRBD1. The germline gives CDR1 LGHNA, CDR2 YSLEER. V was clipped by 0 bases and J by 5 bases; unmatched bases: 5. This CDR3 has 15 residues. This chain's CDR3 is CASSQDGTGWDEQYF. The CDR3 bases are TGCGCCAGCAGCCAAGACGGGACAGGGTGGGACGAGCAGTACTTC.

V gene TRBV7-2 combines with J gene TRBJ2-7; 10 nucleotides agree with TRBD2. This CDR3 region has 14 residues. Losses at the gene ends were 2 bases for V and 12 bases for J; bases not matched to a gene: 10. From germline, CDR1 is SGHTA and CDR2 FQGNSA. The CDR3 reads CASSLNSVAGGLYF. CDR3 sequence (DNA): TGTGCCAGCAGCTTAAATTCGGTAGCGGGGGGACTGTACTTC.

In DNA form, the CDR3 reads TGTGCCAGATACACGACAGGGGATTATGGCTACACCTTC. Residues: CARYTTGDYGYTF. The V call is TRBV6-4, the J call TRBJ1-2; 8 positions agree with TRBD1. After removal of 9 bases from V and 5 bases from J, the junction contained 8 bases not matched to a gene. The V gene's germline CDR1 is MRHNA and CDR2 SNTAGT. This CDR3 spans 13 amino acids.

This chain connects TRBV7-9 to TRBJ1-2; D gene ambiguous. From germline, CDR1 is SEHNR and CDR2 FQNEAQ (reference sequence). This CDR3 spans 14 amino acids. V lost 0 bases to trimming and J lost 4 bases, with 9 bases between them. CDR3 DNA: TGTGCCAGCAGCTTAGCGCGGGGAGCCTATGGCTACACCTTC. Translating gives CASSLARGAYGYTF.

The chain uses TRBV5-1 and TRBJ1-2; a weak D match, TRBD1 (5 bases). Looked up from germline, CDR1 is SGHRS and CDR2 is YFSETQ. With 0 bases removed from V and 4 bases from J, the gap between germline ends came to 13 bases. This CDR3 spans 15 amino acids. In nucleotides, the CDR3 is TGCGCCAGCAGCTTGGGGATACAGGAGGGCTATGGCTACACCTTC. Translating it yields CASSLGIQEGYGYTF.

The chain links TRBV5-8 to TRBJ2-7; no definite D call. Trimming pared 3 bases from V and 4 bases from J, leaving 11 bases between. Germline values: CDR1 SGHTS, CDR2 YDEGEE. The CDR3 consists of 13 residues. The chain's CDR3 is CASSSSNGYEQYF. Here the CDR3 DNA reads TGTGCCAGCAGCTCTTCAAACGGGTACGAGCAGTACTTC.

The chain links TRBV9 to TRBJ2-7; a weak D match, TRBD2 (6 bases). CDR1 and CDR2 from the germline V gene are SGDLS and YYNGEE. Trimming left V 2 bases short and J 2 bases short, with 11 bases between. The CDR3 has 14 amino acids. CDR3 sequence (DNA): TGTGCCAGCAGCGTTGGAGGGGCGCCCTACGAGCAGTACTTC. Amino acids: CASSVGGAPYEQYF. Supplemented by reference TRBV9 and TRBJ2-7, the full variable domain reads DSGVTQTPKHLITATGQRVTLRCSPRSGDLSVYWYQQSLDQGLQFLIQYYNGEERAKGNILERFSAQQFPDLHSELNLSSLELGDSALYFCASSVGGAPYEQYFGPGTRLTVT.